This T cell receptor beta chain was found in a study of post-analysis software for immune sequencing data. CDR3 size: 13 residues. Unique molecular identifiers were carried by the TCR beta cDNA libraries. TCRdb reprocessed the PCR reads with MiXCR, giving one entry per CDR3 protein. Counted here are roughly 570,000 distinct CDR3 sequences, around a third occurring once; the ten biggest clones make up around 5.9%. Remarks on this clonotype: Its antigen is undetermined.

Regarding the study as a whole: There was significantly lower normalized Chao1 diversity in multiple sclerosis patients than in controls. TRBV5-6, TRBV5-1 and TRBV20-1 were among a few TRBV segments more frequent in patients than controls.

The chain joins TRBV21-1 to TRBJ1-2. TRBV21-1 is noted as a pseudogene. Sequencing used blood. The clonotype comes from a girl aged 2-17 years with multiple sclerosis. CDR3 nucleotides: TGTGCCAAGGGCAGGGCCCTTCATTATGGCTACACCTTC. Its protein product is CAKGRALHYGYTF.